These 2 T cell receptor beta chains were sequenced from one sample in a study of blood T cell repertoires in COVID-19. The repertoire was sequenced with immunoSEQ multiplex PCR; TCRdb's copy has only in-frame clones and lacks some. The top ten clones hold approximately 2.8% of a sample with 200,000 to 250,000 clones, about 86% of them seen once. The source material was PBMCs or T cells enriched from blood (not recorded which). The receptors come from a woman in her forties or fifties in a cohort exposed to, infected with or recovered from COVID-19 (not recorded which).

This clone was seen many times. V and J are TRBV6-2 or TRBV6-3 and TRBJ2-2; D is undetermined. The CDR3 sequence is 15 residues long. Germline lookup yields CDR1 MNHEY and CDR2 SVGEGT. Trimming cost V 2 bases and J 1 base, with 8 bases left between them. CDR3 amino acids: CASSYVSENTGELFF. CDR3 in DNA: TGTGCCAGCAGTTACGTTAGTGAGAACACCGGGGAGCTGTTTTTT.

This chain connects TRBV7-9 to TRBJ1-1; 7 bases are a match to TRBD1. The CDR3 contains 14 residues. Germline CDR1 and CDR2: SEHNR and FQNEAQ (reference sequence). V was pared by 6 bases and J by 4 bases, with 8 bases of the junction left unmatched. The CDR3: CASSLRGPGTEAFF. The DNA for the CDR3 is TGTGCCAGCAGTTTGAGGGGGCCAGGCACTGAAGCTTTCTTT.